The clone carrying this T cell receptor (beta chain) was seen ten or more times. The antigen is undetermined. Here immunoSEQ multiplex PCR was the method, and the copy in TCRdb shows in-frame clones only, minus some. The sample has about 14,000 clones, none seen only once. The data are from a study of T cells after posttransplantation cyclophosphamide. Broader study findings: Later post-transplant blood repertoires were often dominated by donor CD8+ memory clones.

Per germline, CDR1 SGHTA and CDR2 FQGTGA. V lost 5 bases to trimming and J lost 5 bases, with 17 bases between them. CDR3 length: 15 residues. Cyclophosphamide on days +3 and +4 followed busulfan-fludarabine conditioning and a marrow graft. The gene calls are TRBV7-3 and TRBJ2-3, with D perhaps TRBD2 (6 bases). The TCR sequence derives from a female patient between 40 and 55 years old who received an allogeneic stem cell transplant from a related donor, was CMV-positive, and had no GVHD. Some T cells may trace back to the graft donor. The sample consisted of PBMCs, taken more than 950 days after allogeneic stem cell transplant with posttransplant cyclophosphamide. As DNA, the CDR3 is TGTGCCAGCAGCCCAACCGGGAGTTGGGGAGATACGCAGTATTTT. Its translation: CASSPTGSWGDTQYF.